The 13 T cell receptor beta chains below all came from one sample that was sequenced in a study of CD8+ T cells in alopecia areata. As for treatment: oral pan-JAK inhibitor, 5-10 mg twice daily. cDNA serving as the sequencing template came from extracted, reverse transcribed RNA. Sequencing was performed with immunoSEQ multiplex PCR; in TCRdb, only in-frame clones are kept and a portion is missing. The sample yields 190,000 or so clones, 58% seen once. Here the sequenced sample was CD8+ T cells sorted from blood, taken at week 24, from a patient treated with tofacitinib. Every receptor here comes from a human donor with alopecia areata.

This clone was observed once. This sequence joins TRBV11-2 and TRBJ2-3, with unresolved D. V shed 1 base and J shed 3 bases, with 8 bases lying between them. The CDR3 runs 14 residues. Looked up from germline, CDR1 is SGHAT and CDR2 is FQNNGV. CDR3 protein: CASSLAAPTDTQYF. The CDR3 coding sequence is TGTGCCAGCAGCTTAGCGGCCCCAACAGATACGCAGTATTTT.

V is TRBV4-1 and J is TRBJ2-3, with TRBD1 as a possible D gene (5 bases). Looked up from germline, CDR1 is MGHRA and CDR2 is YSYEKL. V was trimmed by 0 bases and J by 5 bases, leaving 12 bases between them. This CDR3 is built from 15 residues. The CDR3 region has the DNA TGCGCCAGCAGCCAAGATCTCCCAGGGATAGATACGCAGTATTTT. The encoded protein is CASSQDLPGIDTQYF.

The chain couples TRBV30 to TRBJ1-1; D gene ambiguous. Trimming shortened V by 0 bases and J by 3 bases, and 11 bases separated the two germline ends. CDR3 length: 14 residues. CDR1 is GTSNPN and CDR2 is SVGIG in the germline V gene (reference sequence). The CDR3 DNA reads TGTGCCTGGAGTGTTTTGGAGGCGGACACTGAAGCTTTCTTT. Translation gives CAWSVLEADTEAFF.

The CDR3 DNA reads as TGCGCCAGCAGCTTTACCTTGCGATCGGGGACCCAGTACTTC. Its protein is CASSFTLRSGTQYF. This rearrangement joins TRBV5-1 to TRBJ2-5; D uncertain. This CDR3 has 14 amino acids. V was trimmed by 2 bases and J by 7 bases, leaving 15 bases between them. Germline assignment: CDR1 SGHRS and CDR2 YFSETQ.

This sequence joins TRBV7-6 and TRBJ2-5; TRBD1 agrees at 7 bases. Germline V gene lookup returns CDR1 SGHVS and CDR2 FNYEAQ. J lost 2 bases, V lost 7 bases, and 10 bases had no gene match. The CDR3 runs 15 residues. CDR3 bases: TGTGCCAGCAACCAACATGGGACAGTACAAGAGACCCAGTACTTC. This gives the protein CASNQHGTVQETQYF.

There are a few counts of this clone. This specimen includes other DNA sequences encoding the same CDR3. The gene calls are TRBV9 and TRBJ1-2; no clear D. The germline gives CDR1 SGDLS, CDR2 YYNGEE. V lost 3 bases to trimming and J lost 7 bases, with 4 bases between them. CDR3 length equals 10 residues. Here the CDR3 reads CASSGPGYTF. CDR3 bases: TGTGCCAGCAGCGGCCCTGGCTACACCTTC. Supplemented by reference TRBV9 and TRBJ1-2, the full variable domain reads DSGVTQTPKHLITATGQRVTLRCSPRSGDLSVYWYQQSLDQGLQFLIQYYNGEERAKGNILERFSAQQFPDLHSELNLSSLELGDSALYFCASSGPGYTFGSGTRLTVV.

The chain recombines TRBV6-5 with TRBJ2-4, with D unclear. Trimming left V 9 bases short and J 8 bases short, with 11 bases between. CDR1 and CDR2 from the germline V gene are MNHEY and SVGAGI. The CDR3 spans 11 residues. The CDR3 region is CASSTGDIQYF. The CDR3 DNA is TGTGCCAGTTCGACTGGGGACATTCAGTACTTC.

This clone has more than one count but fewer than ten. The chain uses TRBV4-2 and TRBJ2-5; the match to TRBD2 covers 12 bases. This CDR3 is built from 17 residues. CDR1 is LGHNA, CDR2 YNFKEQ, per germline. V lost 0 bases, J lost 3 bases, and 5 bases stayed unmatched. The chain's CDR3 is CASSQEMTSGGKETQYF. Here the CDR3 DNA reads TGTGCCAGCAGCCAAGAAATGACTAGCGGGGGAAAAGAGACCCAGTACTTC.

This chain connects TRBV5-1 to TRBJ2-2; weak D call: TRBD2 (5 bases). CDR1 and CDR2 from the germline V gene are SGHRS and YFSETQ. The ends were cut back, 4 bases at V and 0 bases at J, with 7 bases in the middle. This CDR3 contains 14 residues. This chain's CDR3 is CASSGESNTGELFF. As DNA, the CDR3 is TGCGCCAGCAGCGGGGAGTCGAACACCGGGGAGCTGTTTTTT.

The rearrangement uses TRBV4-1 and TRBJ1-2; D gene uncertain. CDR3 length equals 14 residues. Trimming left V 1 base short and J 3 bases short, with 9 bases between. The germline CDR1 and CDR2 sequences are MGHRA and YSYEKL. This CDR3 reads CASSQVRGYYGYTF. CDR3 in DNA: TGCGCCAGCAGCCAAGTCAGAGGCTACTATGGCTACACCTTC.

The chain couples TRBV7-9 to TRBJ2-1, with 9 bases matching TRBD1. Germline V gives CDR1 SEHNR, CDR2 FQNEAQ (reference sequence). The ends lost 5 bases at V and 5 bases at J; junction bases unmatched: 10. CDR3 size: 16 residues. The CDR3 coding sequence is TGTGCCAGCAGCCTTAAACAGGGGGCCGGGGACAATGAGCAGTTCTTC. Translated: CASSLKQGAGDNEQFF.

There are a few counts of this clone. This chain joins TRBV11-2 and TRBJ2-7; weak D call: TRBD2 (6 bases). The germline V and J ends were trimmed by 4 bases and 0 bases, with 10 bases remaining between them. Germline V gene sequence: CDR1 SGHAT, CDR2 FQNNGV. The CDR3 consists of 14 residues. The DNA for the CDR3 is TGTGCCAGCAGCTACGGGGGTCCCTCCTACGAGCAGTACTTC. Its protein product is CASSYGGPSYEQYF.

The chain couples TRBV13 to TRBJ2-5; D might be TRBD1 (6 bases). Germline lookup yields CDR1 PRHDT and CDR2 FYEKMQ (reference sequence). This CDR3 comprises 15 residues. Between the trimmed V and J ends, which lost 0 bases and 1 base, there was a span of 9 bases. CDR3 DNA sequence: TGTGCCAGCAGCTTAGGGGTGGACAGCCAAGAGACCCAGTACTTC. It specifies CASSLGVDSQETQYF.